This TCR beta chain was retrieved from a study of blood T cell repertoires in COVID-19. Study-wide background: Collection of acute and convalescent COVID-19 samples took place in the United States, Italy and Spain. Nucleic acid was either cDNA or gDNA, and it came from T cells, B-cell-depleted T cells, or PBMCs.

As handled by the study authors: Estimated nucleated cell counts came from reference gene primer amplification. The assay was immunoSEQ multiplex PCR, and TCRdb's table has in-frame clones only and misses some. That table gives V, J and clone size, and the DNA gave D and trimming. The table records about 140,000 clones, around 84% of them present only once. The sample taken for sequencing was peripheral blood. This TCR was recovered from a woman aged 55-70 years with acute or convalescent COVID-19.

CDR3 region: CAWDRQGFAEKLFF. The CDR3 DNA follows: TGTGCCTGGGATAGACAGGGTTTTGCTGAAAAACTGTTTTTT. V is TRBV30 and J is TRBJ1-4; 7 bases align to TRBD1. The germline V gene has CDR1 GTSNPN and CDR2 SVGIG (reference sequence). CDR3 length: 14 amino acids. V shed 5 bases and J 7 bases; nucleotides not matched to a gene: 10.